Shown below are 21 T cell receptor beta chains from a single sample sequenced in a study of T cell repertoires in cytomegalovirus infection. In TCRdb, the reads were re-called with MiXCR into one record per CDR3 protein. The repertoire holds 300,000 or so distinct CDR3 sequences, with over 20% as singletons. Specimen: PBMCs. Every receptor here comes from a human donor in good health (CMV status not recorded). Some clones in this sample may be carry-over from other donors' samples.

The chain recombines TRBV5-6 with TRBJ1-2; D not certain. Germline values: CDR1 SGHDT, CDR2 YYEEEE. This CDR3 has 12 amino acids. The V end was cut by 0 bases, the J end by 7 bases, with 7 bases between. CDR3: CASSLGDGGYTF. CDR3 in DNA: TGTGCCAGCAGCTTGGGGGATGGTGGCTACACCTTC.

The V and J genes are TRBV14 and TRBJ2-1; 9 nucleotides align to TRBD1. The junction had 12 bases not matched to a gene; V was cut back by 6 bases and J by 6 bases. The germline V gene encodes CDR1 SGHDN and CDR2 FVKESK. CDR3 length: 16 residues. CDR3 nucleotides: TGTGCCAGCAGGAATGGAGGGACAGGGTTTTCCAATGAGCAGTTCTTC. This encodes CASRNGGTGFSNEQFF. The full variable domain, its missing parts supplied by reference TRBV14 and TRBJ2-1, is EAGVTQFPSHSVIEKGQTVTLRCDPISGHDNLYWYRRVMGKEIKFLLHFVKESKQDESGMPNNRFLAERTGGTYSTLKVQPAELEDSGVYFCASRNGGTGFSNEQFFGPGTRLTVL.

CDR3 nucleotides: TGTGCCGCGGACCCCGGTGGCTACACCTTC. Its protein product is CAADPGGYTF. This rearrangement joins TRBV30 to TRBJ1-2; D is undetermined. This CDR3 has 10 residues. The germline V gene encodes CDR1 GTSNPN and CDR2 SVGIG (reference sequence). V lost 8 bases and J 7 bases, leaving 11 bases between the germline ends.

There are many counts of this clonotype. This chain uses TRBV6-1 with TRBJ2-3, with TRBD1 matching over 11 bases. CDR1 MNHNS and CDR2 SASEGT come from the germline V gene. The CDR3 covers 15 residues. V shed 1 base, J shed 4 bases, and the junction held 1 base outside the gene matches. This chain's CDR3 is CASSEGTGGADTQYF. CDR3 nucleotide sequence: TGTGCCAGCAGTGAAGGGACAGGGGGCGCAGATACGCAGTATTTT.

This chain links TRBV6-6 with TRBJ2-3, with 10 bases matching TRBD2. The length of the CDR3 is 17 residues. Germline V lookup: CDR1 MNHNY, CDR2 SVGAGI (reference sequence). Trimming removed 4 bases from V and 0 bases from J; junction bases left unmatched: 7. CDR3 loop: CASSSRKLAGSTDTQYF. Written as DNA, the CDR3 is TGTGCCAGCAGTTCGCGCAAACTAGCGGGGAGCACAGATACGCAGTATTTT.

The V call is TRBV7-2, the J call TRBJ2-1; weak D call: TRBD2 (6 bases). Trimming shortened V by 2 bases and J by 6 bases, and 14 bases separated the two germline ends. CDR3 length equals 15 residues. In germline, CDR1 is SGHTA, CDR2 FQGNSA. CDR3 coding DNA: TGTGCCAGCAGCTTACACGGGAGAGGGGCCAATGAGCAGTTCTTC. Its translation is CASSLHGRGANEQFF.

V gene TRBV20-1 combines with J gene TRBJ2-3, with D maybe TRBD2 (6 bases). CDR3 length: 15 residues. The V gene lost 0 bases and the J gene lost 0 bases, with 10 bases spanning the gap. Germline assignment: CDR1 DFQATT and CDR2 SNEGSKA (reference sequence). CDR3 DNA: TGCAGTGCTAGAGATCTGGGGAGGAGCACAGATACGCAGTATTTT. Its protein is CSARDLGRSTDTQYF.

The genes are TRBV12-3 or TRBV12-4 and TRBJ2-2; D may be TRBD2 (5 bases). The V end was cut by 2 bases, the J end by 6 bases, with 10 bases between. The CDR3 length is 14 residues. The CDR3 sequence: CASSLSGLAGELFF. The CDR3 DNA follows: TGTGCCAGCAGTTTATCGGGGTTGGCCGGGGAGCTGTTTTTT.

This clonotype appeared a few times. The chain links TRBV5-1 to TRBJ2-1, with TRBD1 identical over 8 bases. After removal of 3 bases from V and 8 bases from J, the junction contained 4 bases not matched to a gene. Germline V CDR1 and CDR2: SGHRS, YFSETQ. This CDR3 region has 13 residues. The CDR3 loop reads CASSYGTGYEQFF. In DNA form, the CDR3 reads TGCGCCAGCAGCTATGGGACAGGCTATGAGCAGTTCTTC.

This clonotype was recorded a few times. The rearrangement links TRBV7-2 to TRBJ2-5; no clear D gene. The germline gives CDR1 SGHTA, CDR2 FQGNSA. Trimming left V 0 bases short and J 5 bases short, with 7 bases between. The CDR3 is 13 amino acids. This chain's CDR3 is CASSLAGFETQYF. CDR3 DNA sequence: TGTGCCAGCAGCTTAGCTGGGTTTGAGACCCAGTACTTC.

The genes are TRBV29-1 and TRBJ1-2, with D unresolved. The germline CDR1 and CDR2 sequences are SQVTM and ANQGSEA. Deletions cut 7 bases from V and 3 bases from J, with 18 bases between. This CDR3 comprises 14 residues. CDR3 sequence: CSARPHQGDYGYTF. As DNA, the CDR3 is TGCAGCGCCCGACCACACCAAGGTGACTATGGCTACACCTTC.

The sample holds a few counts of this clonotype. The chain is built from TRBV20-1 and TRBJ2-2; TRBD2 matches at 11 bases. J lost 2 bases, V lost 3 bases, and 2 bases had no gene match. Germline V gene data show CDR1 as DFQATT and CDR2 as SNEGSKA (reference sequence). The CDR3 sequence is 15 residues long. The CDR3 DNA follows: TGCAGTGCTAGGGGGACTAGCGGTAACACCGGGGAGCTGTTTTTT. Translated: CSARGTSGNTGELFF.

The rearrangement joins TRBV14 to TRBJ2-7; TRBD1 agrees at 7 bases. The J segment lost 5 bases and the V segment lost 4 bases, leaving 5 bases of the junction unmatched. Germline CDR1 is SGHDN and CDR2 is FVKESK. This CDR3 is 13 amino acids long. The CDR3 loop is CASSPKTGNEQYF. The CDR3 bases are TGTGCCAGCAGCCCGAAGACAGGGAACGAGCAGTACTTC. The full variable domain, completed using reference TRBV14 and TRBJ2-7, is EAGVTQFPSHSVIEKGQTVTLRCDPISGHDNLYWYRRVMGKEIKFLLHFVKESKQDESGMPNNRFLAERTGGTYSTLKVQPAELEDSGVYFCASSPKTGNEQYFGPGTRLTVT.

This clonotype was seen repeatedly, ten times or more. The chain has TRBV7-6 and TRBJ2-5; either TRBD1 or TRBD2 may supply D (6 bases each). The length of the CDR3 is 13 residues. The germline CDR1 and CDR2 sequences are SGHVS and FNYEAQ. V lost 5 bases to trimming and J lost 5 bases, with 12 bases between them. CDR3 in amino acids: CASSLRGLETQYF. In DNA, the CDR3 is TGTGCCAGCAGCCTCCGGGGGCTTGAGACCCAGTACTTC. Full variable domain (remainder filled in from reference TRBV7-6 and TRBJ2-5): GAGVSQSPRYKVTKRGQDVALRCDPISGHVSLYWYRQALGQGPEFLTYFNYEAQQDKSGLPNDRFSAERPEGSISTLTIQRTEQRDSAMYRCASSLRGLETQYFGPGTRLLVL.

The chain carries TRBV3-1 and TRBJ1-4, with D perhaps TRBD1 (6 bases). Trimming stripped 4 bases from V and 5 bases from J, with 11 bases between. Germline V lookup: CDR1 LGHDT, CDR2 YNNKEL (reference sequence). This CDR3 comprises 14 residues. DNA of the CDR3: TGTGCCAGCAGCCTCGGGACACGGAATGAAAAACTGTTTTTT. Translated, it gives CASSLGTRNEKLFF.

This clonotype showed up many times. The chain employs TRBV7-8 and TRBJ2-7; D perhaps matches TRBD2 (5 bases). The CDR3 length is 17 residues. Germline loops: CDR1 SGHVS, CDR2 FQNEAQ. V lost 2 bases, J lost 4 bases, and 21 bases lay in between. The CDR3 region is CASSLRGSGSPFYEQYF. In nucleotides, the CDR3 is TGTGCCAGCAGCTTACGCGGGTCCGGGTCCCCATTTTACGAGCAGTACTTC.

The table lists this clonotype with many counts. The chain recombines TRBV7-8 with TRBJ2-1, with 7 bases aligning to TRBD2. CDR1 SGHVS and CDR2 FQNEAQ come from the germline V gene. Trimming took 7 bases from V and 7 from J; bases not matched to a gene: 13. The CDR3 is made up of 15 amino acids. The CDR3 loop is CASTSPGGIGNEQFF. The CDR3, as DNA: TGTGCCAGCACATCCCCGGGAGGAATAGGGAATGAGCAGTTCTTC.

A few counts support this clonotype. The CDR3 nucleotides read TGTGCCAGCAGTTTTCCCTACAATGAGCAGTTCTTC. The encoded protein is CASSFPYNEQFF. The rearrangement uses TRBV28 and TRBJ2-1, with D uncertain. V was cut by 3 bases and J by 2 bases, with 2 bases left in between. The germline V gene has CDR1 MDHEN and CDR2 SYDVKM. This CDR3 is built from 12 residues. The full variable domain, in which reference TRBV28 and TRBJ2-1 provide the parts outside the CDR3, is DVKVTQSSRYLVKRTGEKVFLECVQDMDHENMFWYRQDPGLGLRLIYFSYDVKMKEKGDIPEGYSVSREKKERFSLILESASTNQTSMYLCASSFPYNEQFFGPGTRLTVL.

This clonotype showed up many times. The V gene is TRBV7-8, the J gene TRBJ2-5; 7 bases match TRBD2. With 2 bases clipped from V and 5 bases from J, the junction kept 5 bases outside the gene matches. From germline, CDR1 is SGHVS and CDR2 FQNEAQ. The CDR3 length is 14 residues. The CDR3 spells CASSLTTSSETQYF. The CDR3, as DNA: TGTGCCAGCAGCTTAACGACTAGCAGTGAGACCCAGTACTTC.

The chain has TRBV6-1 and TRBJ2-7, with D unresolved. V shed 2 bases and J shed 2 bases, with 4 bases lying between them. In germline, CDR1 is MNHNS, CDR2 SASEGT. This CDR3 is 12 amino acids long. The CDR3 DNA follows: TGTGCCAGCAGTGAAAGGACCTACGAGCAGTACTTC. This encodes CASSERTYEQYF.

On this clonotype: A much larger clone lies a single base off, so this may be a read error. DNA for the CDR3: TGTGACAGCACCGGGACAGCTCCGGAGGGCTATGGCTACACCTTC. It encodes CDSTGTAPEGYGYTF. This sequence joins TRBV12-3 or TRBV12-4 and TRBJ1-2; the match to TRBD1 covers 7 bases. This CDR3 has 15 residues.